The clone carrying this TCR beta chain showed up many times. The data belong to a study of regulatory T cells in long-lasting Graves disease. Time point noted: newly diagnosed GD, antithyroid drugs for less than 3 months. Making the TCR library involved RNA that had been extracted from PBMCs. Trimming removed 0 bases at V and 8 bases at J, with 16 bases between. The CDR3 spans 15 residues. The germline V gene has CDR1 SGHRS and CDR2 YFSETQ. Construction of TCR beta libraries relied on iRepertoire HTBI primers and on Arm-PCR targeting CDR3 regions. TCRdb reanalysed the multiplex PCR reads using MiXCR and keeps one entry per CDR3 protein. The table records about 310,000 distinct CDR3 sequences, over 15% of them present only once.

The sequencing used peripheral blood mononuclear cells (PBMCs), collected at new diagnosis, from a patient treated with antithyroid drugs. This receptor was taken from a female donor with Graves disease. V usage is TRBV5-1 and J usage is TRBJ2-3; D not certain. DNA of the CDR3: TGCGCCAGCAGCTTGGCAGGACCTACCGACGGTACGCAGTATTTT. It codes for CASSLAGPTDGTQYF.